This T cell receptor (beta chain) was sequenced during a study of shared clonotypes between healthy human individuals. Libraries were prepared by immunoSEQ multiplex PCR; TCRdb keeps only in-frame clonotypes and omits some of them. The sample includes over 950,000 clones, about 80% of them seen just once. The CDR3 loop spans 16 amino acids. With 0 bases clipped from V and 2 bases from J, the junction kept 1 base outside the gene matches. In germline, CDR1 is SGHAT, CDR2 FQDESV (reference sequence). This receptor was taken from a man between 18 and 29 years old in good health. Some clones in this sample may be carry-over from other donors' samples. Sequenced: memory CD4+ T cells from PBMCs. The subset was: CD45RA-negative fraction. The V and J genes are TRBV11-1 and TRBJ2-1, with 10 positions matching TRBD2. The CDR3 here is CASSLASGRAYNEQFF. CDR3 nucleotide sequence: TGTGCCAGCAGCTTAGCAAGCGGGAGGGCCTACAATGAGCAGTTCTTC.